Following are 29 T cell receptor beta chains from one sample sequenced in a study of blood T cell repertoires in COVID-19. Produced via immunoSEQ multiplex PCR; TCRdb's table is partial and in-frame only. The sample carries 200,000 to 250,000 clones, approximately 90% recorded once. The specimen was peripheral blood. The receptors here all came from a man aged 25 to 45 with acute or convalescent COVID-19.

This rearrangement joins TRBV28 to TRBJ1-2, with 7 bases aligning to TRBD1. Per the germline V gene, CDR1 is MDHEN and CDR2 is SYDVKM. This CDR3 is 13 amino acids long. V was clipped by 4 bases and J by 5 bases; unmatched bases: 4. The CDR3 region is CASSSDRMYGYTF. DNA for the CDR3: TGTGCCAGCAGTTCGGACAGGATGTATGGCTACACCTTC.

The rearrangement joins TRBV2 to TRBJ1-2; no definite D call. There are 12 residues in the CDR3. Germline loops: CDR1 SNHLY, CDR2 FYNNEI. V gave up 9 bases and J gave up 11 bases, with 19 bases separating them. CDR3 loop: CASALRSGLYTF. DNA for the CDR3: TGTGCCAGTGCGTTAAGGTCGGGTTTATACACCTTC.

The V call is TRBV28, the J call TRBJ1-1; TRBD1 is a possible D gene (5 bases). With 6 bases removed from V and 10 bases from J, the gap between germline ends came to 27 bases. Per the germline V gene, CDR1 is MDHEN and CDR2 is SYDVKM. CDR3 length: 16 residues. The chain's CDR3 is CASSLPDGGLGGVAFF. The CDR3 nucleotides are TGTGCCAGCAGCCTCCCCGACGGAGGGTTGGGGGGGGTAGCTTTCTTT.

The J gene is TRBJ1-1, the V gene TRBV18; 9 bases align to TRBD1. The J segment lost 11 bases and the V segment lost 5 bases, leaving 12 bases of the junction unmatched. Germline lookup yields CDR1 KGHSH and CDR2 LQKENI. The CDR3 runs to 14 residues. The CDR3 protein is CASSANMGQGEAFF. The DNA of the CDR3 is TGTGCCAGCTCAGCGAACATGGGACAGGGAGAGGCTTTCTTT.

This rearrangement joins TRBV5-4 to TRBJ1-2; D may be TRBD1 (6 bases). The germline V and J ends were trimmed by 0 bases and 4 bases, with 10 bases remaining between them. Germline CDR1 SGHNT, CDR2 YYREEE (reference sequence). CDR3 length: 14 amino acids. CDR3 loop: CASSLGPGAYGYTF. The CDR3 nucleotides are TGTGCCAGCAGCTTGGGGCCAGGGGCCTATGGCTACACCTTC.

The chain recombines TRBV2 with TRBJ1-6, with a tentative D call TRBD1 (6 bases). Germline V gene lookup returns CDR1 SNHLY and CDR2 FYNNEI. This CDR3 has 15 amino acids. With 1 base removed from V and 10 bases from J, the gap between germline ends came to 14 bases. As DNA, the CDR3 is TGTGCCAGCAGTGAAGGAACAGGGTCGCGGTCACCCCTCCACTTT. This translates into CASSEGTGSRSPLHF.

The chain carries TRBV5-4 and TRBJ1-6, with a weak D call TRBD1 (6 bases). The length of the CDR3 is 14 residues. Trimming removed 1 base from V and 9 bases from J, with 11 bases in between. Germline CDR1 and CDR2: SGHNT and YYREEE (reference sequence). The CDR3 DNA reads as TGTGCCAGCAGCTTGCAGGGGTGGGCTTCACCCCTCCACTTT. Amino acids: CASSLQGWASPLHF.

The CDR3 sequence is CASSPPQRETQYF. The CDR3 coding sequence is TGTGCCAGCAGCCCGCCCCAGAGGGAGACCCAGTACTTC. The V call is TRBV5-4, the J call TRBJ2-5, with D unclear. Germline V gives CDR1 SGHNT, CDR2 YYREEE (reference sequence). This CDR3 contains 13 residues. Trimming took off 4 bases at V and 5 bases at J, with 12 bases between the two ends.

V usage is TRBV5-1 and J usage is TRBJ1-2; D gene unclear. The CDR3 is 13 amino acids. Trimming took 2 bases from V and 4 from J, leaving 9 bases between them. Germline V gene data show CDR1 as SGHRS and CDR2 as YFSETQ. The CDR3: CASSFDTIYGYTF. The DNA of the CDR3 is TGCGCCAGCAGCTTTGACACAATCTATGGCTACACCTTC.

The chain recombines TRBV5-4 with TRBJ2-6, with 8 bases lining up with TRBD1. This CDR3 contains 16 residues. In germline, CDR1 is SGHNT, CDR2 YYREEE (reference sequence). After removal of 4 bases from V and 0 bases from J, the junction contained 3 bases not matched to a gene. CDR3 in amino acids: CASSGTGNSGANVLTF. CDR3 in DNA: TGTGCCAGCAGCGGGACAGGCAACTCTGGGGCCAACGTCCTGACTTTC.

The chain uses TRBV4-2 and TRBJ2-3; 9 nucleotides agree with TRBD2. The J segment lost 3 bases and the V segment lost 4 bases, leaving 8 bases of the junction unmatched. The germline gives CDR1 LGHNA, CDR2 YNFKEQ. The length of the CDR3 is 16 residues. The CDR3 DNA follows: TGTGCCAGCAGCCTCGTCGCCGCGGGAGGGACAGATACGCAGTATTTT. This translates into CASSLVAAGGTDTQYF.

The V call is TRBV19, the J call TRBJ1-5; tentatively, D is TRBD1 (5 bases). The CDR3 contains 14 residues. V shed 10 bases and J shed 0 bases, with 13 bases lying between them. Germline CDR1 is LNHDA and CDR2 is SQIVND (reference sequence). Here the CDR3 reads CATSDNYSNQPQHF. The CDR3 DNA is TGTGCCACTTCGGACAACTATAGCAATCAGCCCCAGCATTTT.

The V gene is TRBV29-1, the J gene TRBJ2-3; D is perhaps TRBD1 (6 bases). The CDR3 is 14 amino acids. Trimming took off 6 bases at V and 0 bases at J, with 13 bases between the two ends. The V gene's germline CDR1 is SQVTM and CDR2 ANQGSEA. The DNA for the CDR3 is TGCAGCGTAAAGGACAGAATAAGCACAGATACGCAGTATTTT. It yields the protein CSVKDRISTDTQYF.

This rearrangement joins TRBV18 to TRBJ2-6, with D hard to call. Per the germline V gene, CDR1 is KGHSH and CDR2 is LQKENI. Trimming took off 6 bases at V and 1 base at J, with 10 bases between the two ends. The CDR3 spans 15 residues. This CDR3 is CASSLDLSGANVLTF. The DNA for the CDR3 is TGTGCCAGCTCTCTCGATCTATCTGGGGCCAACGTCCTGACTTTC. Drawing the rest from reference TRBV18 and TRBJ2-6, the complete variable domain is NAGVMQNPRHLVRRRGQEARLRCSPMKGHSHVYWYRQLPEEGLKFMVYLQKENIIDESGMPKERFSAEFPKEGPSILRIQQVVRGDSAAYFCASSLDLSGANVLTFGAGSRLTVL.

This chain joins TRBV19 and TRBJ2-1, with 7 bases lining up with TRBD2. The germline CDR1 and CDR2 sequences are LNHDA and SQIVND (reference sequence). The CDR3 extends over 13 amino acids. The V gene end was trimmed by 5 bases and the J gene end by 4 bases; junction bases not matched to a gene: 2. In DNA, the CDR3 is TGTGCCAGTAGTTGGGGGGGGTACAATGAGCAGTTCTTC. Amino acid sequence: CASSWGGYNEQFF.

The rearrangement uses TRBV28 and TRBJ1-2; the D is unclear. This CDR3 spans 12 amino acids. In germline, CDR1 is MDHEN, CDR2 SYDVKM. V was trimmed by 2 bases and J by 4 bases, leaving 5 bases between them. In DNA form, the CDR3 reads TGTGCCAGCAGTTTAAACGGCTATGGCTACACCTTC. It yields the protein CASSLNGYGYTF.

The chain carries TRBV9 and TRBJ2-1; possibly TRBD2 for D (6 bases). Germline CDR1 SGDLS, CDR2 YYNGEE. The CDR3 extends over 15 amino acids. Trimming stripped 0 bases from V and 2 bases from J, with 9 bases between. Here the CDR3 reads CASSVVSGAYNEQFF. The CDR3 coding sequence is TGTGCCAGCAGCGTAGTTTCGGGAGCCTACAATGAGCAGTTCTTC.

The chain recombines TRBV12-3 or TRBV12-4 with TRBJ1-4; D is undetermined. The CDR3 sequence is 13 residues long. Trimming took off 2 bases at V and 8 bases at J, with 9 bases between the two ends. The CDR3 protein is CASSLNQWEKLFF. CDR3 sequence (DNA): TGTGCCAGCAGTTTAAATCAGTGGGAAAAACTGTTTTTT.

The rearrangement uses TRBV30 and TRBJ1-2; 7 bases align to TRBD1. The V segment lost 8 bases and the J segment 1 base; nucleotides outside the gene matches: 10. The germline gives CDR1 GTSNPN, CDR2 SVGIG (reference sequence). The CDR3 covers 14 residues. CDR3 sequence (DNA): TGTGCCCGATCTACAGGGGCGAGTAACTATGGCTACACCTTC. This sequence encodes CARSTGASNYGYTF.

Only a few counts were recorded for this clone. CDR3 sequence: CAITGLGQPQHF. The CDR3 DNA reads as TGTGCCATCACAGGGCTGGGTCAGCCCCAGCATTTT. The V gene is TRBV28, the J gene TRBJ1-5; perhaps TRBD1 as D (6 bases). Trimming took off 10 bases at V and 6 bases at J, with 13 bases between the two ends. The CDR3 spans 12 residues. Per germline, CDR1 MDHEN and CDR2 SYDVKM.

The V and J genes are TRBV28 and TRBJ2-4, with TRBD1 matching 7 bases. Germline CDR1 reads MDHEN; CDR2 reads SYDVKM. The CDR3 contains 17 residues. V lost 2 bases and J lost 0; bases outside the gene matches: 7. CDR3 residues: CASSLAGTVKAKNIQYF. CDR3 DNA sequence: TGTGCCAGCAGTTTAGCCGGGACAGTGAAAGCCAAAAACATTCAGTACTTC.

DNA for the CDR3: TGTGCCTGGAGTAAACTGTTGAATTCACCCCTCCACTTT. Protein product: CAWSKLLNSPLHF. The chain has TRBV30 and TRBJ1-6; D unresolved. V lost 2 bases and J lost 7, with 9 bases in between. CDR3 length equals 13 residues. Germline loops: CDR1 GTSNPN, CDR2 SVGIG (reference sequence).

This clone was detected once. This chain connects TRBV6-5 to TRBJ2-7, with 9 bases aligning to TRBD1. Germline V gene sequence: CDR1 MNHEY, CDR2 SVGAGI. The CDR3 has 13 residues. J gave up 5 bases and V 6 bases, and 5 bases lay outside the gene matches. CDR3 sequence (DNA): TGTGCCAGCAGACGGGACAGGGCGGACGAGCAGTACTTC. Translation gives CASRRDRADEQYF.

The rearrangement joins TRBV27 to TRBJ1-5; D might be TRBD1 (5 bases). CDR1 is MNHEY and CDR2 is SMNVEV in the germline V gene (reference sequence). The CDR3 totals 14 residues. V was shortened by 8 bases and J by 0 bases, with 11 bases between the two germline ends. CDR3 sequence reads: CASGGGNSNQPQHF. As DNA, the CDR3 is TGTGCCAGCGGGGGGGGGAATAGCAATCAGCCCCAGCATTTT.

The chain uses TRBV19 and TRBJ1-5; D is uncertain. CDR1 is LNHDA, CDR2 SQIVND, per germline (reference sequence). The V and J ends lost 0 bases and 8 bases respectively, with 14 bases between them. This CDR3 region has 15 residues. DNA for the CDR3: TGTGCCAGTAGTATAGATCCGGTAGGGCGGGAGCCCCAGCATTTT. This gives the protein CASSIDPVGREPQHF.

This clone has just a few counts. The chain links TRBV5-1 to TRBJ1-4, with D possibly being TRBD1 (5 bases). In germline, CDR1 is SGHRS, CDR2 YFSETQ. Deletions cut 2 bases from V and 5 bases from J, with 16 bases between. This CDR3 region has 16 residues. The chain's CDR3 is CASSFGWGGRNEKLFF. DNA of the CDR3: TGCGCCAGCAGCTTTGGATGGGGGGGTAGGAATGAAAAACTGTTTTTT.

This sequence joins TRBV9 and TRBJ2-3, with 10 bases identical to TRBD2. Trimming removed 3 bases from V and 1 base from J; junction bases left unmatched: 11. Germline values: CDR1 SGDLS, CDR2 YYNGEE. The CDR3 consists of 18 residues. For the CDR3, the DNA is TGTGCCAGCAGCGCAGGACTAGCGGTGAGATCTGGCACAGATACGCAGTATTTT. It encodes CASSAGLAVRSGTDTQYF.

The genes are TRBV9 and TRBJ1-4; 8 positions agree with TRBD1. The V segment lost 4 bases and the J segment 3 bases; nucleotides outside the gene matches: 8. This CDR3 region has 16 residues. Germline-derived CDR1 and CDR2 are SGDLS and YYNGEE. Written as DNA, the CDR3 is TGTGCCAGCAGCTCAGTAGCAGGGGGCCCTAATGAAAAACTGTTTTTT. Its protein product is CASSSVAGGPNEKLFF. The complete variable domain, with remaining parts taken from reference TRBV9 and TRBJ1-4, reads DSGVTQTPKHLITATGQRVTLRCSPRSGDLSVYWYQQSLDQGLQFLIQYYNGEERAKGNILERFSAQQFPDLHSELNLSSLELGDSALYFCASSSVAGGPNEKLFFGSGTQLSVL.

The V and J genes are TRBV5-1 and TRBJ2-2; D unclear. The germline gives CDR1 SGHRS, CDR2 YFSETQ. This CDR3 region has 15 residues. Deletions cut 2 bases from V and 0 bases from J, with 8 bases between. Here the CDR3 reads CASSLLQSNTGELFF. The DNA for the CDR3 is TGCGCCAGCAGCTTATTACAATCGAACACCGGGGAGCTGTTTTTT.